This T cell receptor beta chain was sequenced in a study of T-cell reconstitution after alpha-beta-depleted transplantation in children. General study points: The study traced high day-60 TCRbeta diversity in some patients to surviving recipient T cells and thymic progenitors. Newly made T cells mostly supplied T-cell counts and diversity one year after transplant. Several hundred graft clones that had expanded were reportedly the source of alpha-beta T cells about two months after transplant.

CDR1 is SGHRS and CDR2 is YFSETQ in the germline V gene. The CDR3 sequence is 16 residues long. The V end lost 6 bases, the J end lost 1 base, and 19 bases lay between the germline ends. Unique molecular identifiers were incorporated when the TCRbeta library was constructed. TCRdb re-called the PCR reads through MiXCR, storing one row per CDR3 protein. The sample lists about a million distinct CDR3 sequences; roughly 29% were seen once. Concerning this clonotype itself: What it binds is not known.

This TCR came from a boy in the first two years of life who had a stem cell transplant for SCID, so the T cells may come from the graft donor. Sequencing was performed on PBMCs, mostly from graft donor cells, taken 360 days after TCRalphabeta/CD19-depleted stem cell transplant. V gene TRBV5-1 combines with J gene TRBJ1-1; possible D gene TRBD1, 6 bases. DNA of the CDR3: TGCGCCAGCAACCCCAACATAAGGACAGCGAACACTGAAGCTTTCTTT. As protein: CASNPNIRTANTEAFF.